The next 24 T cell receptor beta chains were all read from a single sample in a study of PD-1 blockade in classical Hodgkin lymphoma. Clones were sequenced by immunoSEQ multiplex PCR, and TCRdb holds only the in-frame ones, with some missing. The table shows 9,000 to 10,000 clones, with approximately 90% occurring only once. The time point denotes: newly diagnosed, previously untreated cHL patient sample. After PBMCs were thawed, their CD8+ T cells were isolated by magnetic negative selection. Sequenced material: CD8+ T cells from blood. The receptor set was obtained from a human donor with classical Hodgkin lymphoma.

This clone was seen only once. The chain has TRBV5-4 and TRBJ2-1; 10 nucleotides align to TRBD2. CDR3 length: 18 residues. J was trimmed by 2 bases and V by 4 bases; bases with no gene match: 12. Germline assignment: CDR1 SGHNT and CDR2 YYREEE (reference sequence). CDR3 loop: CASSLPSGGAQAYNEQFF. CDR3 sequence (DNA): TGTGCCAGCAGCCTCCCCAGCGGGGGGGCTCAGGCCTACAATGAGCAGTTCTTC.

This sequence joins TRBV5-4 and TRBJ1-1; D gene ambiguous. Germline CDR1 reads SGHNT; CDR2 reads YYREEE (reference sequence). This CDR3 has 13 residues. Trimming left V 0 bases short and J 1 base short, with 4 bases between. The CDR3 region has the DNA TGTGCCAGCAGCTTGGGCAGGAACACTGAAGCTTTCTTT. This codes for CASSLGRNTEAFF.

This rearrangement joins TRBV28 to TRBJ1-2; TRBD1 matches at 7 bases. Trimming removed 3 bases from V and 6 bases from J; junction bases left unmatched: 4. The germline V gene encodes CDR1 MDHEN and CDR2 SYDVKM. The length of the CDR3 is 13 residues. In DNA form, the CDR3 reads TGTGCCAGCAGTTTCAGGGGGAGTAATGGCTACACCTTC. Encoded protein: CASSFRGSNGYTF.

The genes are TRBV4-1 and TRBJ2-3; TRBD2 is a possible D gene (5 bases). The CDR3 contains 15 residues. The V gene lost 1 base and the J gene lost 4 bases, with 12 bases spanning the gap. Germline lookup yields CDR1 MGHRA and CDR2 YSYEKL. This CDR3 reads CASSQVAAGPDTQYF. DNA for the CDR3: TGCGCCAGCAGCCAAGTGGCCGCGGGTCCAGATACGCAGTATTTT.

This chain joins TRBV4-2 and TRBJ2-2; no clear D. The CDR3 loop spans 15 amino acids. The V end lost 1 base, the J end lost 6 bases, and 12 bases lay between the germline ends. From germline, CDR1 is LGHNA and CDR2 YNFKEQ. The CDR3 here is CASSQGDMVAGELFF. For the CDR3, the DNA is TGTGCCAGCAGCCAAGGTGACATGGTGGCCGGGGAGCTGTTTTTT.

J is TRBJ2-7 and V is TRBV29-1; 7 bases agree with TRBD2. V shed 3 bases, J shed 1 base, and the junction held 6 bases outside the gene matches. The germline V gene encodes CDR1 SQVTM and CDR2 ANQGSEA. This CDR3 has 14 amino acids. The chain's CDR3 is CSVEGGTVSYEQYF. Written as DNA, the CDR3 is TGCAGCGTTGAGGGGGGGACCGTTTCCTACGAGCAGTACTTC.

For the CDR3, the DNA is TGTGCCAGCAGCCCCGGTTGGGGGGGTCAGCCCCAGCATTTT. This sequence encodes CASSPGWGGQPQHF. The J gene is TRBJ1-5, the V gene TRBV25-1; weak D call: TRBD1 (5 bases). Germline CDR1 is MGHDK and CDR2 is SYGVNS. The CDR3 is 14 amino acids. V gave up 6 bases and J gave up 6 bases, with 15 bases separating them.

In this sample, this clone turned up once. V usage is TRBV5-1 and J usage is TRBJ1-4, with D tentatively TRBD1 (6 bases). Deletions cut 1 base from V and 5 bases from J, with 12 bases between. Germline CDR1 SGHRS, CDR2 YFSETQ. This CDR3 region has 15 residues. The CDR3 nucleotides are TGCGCCAGCAGCTTGAGGTACAGGGTAAATGAAAAACTGTTTTTT. Protein sequence: CASSLRYRVNEKLFF.

V gene TRBV25-1 combines with J gene TRBJ2-1; perhaps TRBD1 as D (6 bases). Germline V lookup: CDR1 MGHDK, CDR2 SYGVNS. Between the trimmed V and J ends, which lost 5 bases and 0 bases, there was a span of 17 bases. The CDR3 spans 17 residues. The CDR3 DNA follows: TGTGCCAGCAGTAAACGGACAGTTCCCCACTCCTACAATGAGCAGTTCTTC. As protein: CASSKRTVPHSYNEQFF.

This clone is classed as medium-sized (0.01 to 0.1%). The chain joins TRBV19 to TRBJ2-1; 9 bases align to TRBD1. Germline V CDR1 and CDR2: LNHDA, SQIVND (reference sequence). Trimming at V came to 7 bases and at J to 8 bases, leaving 9 bases not matched to a gene. This CDR3 spans 14 amino acids. CDR3 nucleotides: TGTGCCAGTACCCTCGGGACAGGGCCCTATGAGCAGTTCTTC. This encodes CASTLGTGPYEQFF.

The chain joins TRBV7-8 to TRBJ2-3; D possibly corresponds to TRBD1 (5 bases). The V gene's germline CDR1 is SGHVS and CDR2 FQNEAQ. The length of the CDR3 is 14 residues. V was clipped by 2 bases and J by 2 bases, with 8 bases between them. For the CDR3, the DNA is TGTGCCAGCAGCTTATCAGGGTCCACAGATACGCAGTATTTT. Translating gives CASSLSGSTDTQYF. The full variable domain, its missing parts supplied by reference TRBV7-8 and TRBJ2-3, is GAGVSQSPRYKVAKRGQDVALRCDPISGHVSLFWYQQALGQGPEFLTYFQNEAQLDKSGLPSDRFFAERPEGSVSTLKIQRTQQEDSAVYLCASSLSGSTDTQYFGPGTRLTVL.

V is TRBV7-9 and J is TRBJ2-3, with TRBD1 matching 9 bases. V was clipped by 5 bases and J by 3 bases; unmatched bases: 6. Per germline, CDR1 SEHNR and CDR2 FQNEAQ (reference sequence). This CDR3 has 15 amino acids. The CDR3 nucleotides read TGTGCCAGCAGCCATCGGGACAGGGTGACAGATACGCAGTATTTT. Its protein product is CASSHRDRVTDTQYF.

This clone was picked up one time. The V call is TRBV15, the J call TRBJ1-2, with 9 bases identical to TRBD1. Germline CDR1 LNHNV, CDR2 YYDKDF (reference sequence). V lost 1 base, J lost 6 bases, and 6 bases stayed unmatched. The CDR3 has 15 amino acids. The CDR3 is CATSRAFRDRDGYTF. CDR3 DNA sequence: TGTGCCACCAGCAGAGCCTTCCGGGACAGGGATGGCTACACCTTC.

This sequence joins TRBV11-2 and TRBJ2-7; D remains unclear. This CDR3 has 14 residues. V lost 1 base to trimming and J lost 0 bases, with 7 bases between them. Germline CDR1 and CDR2: SGHAT and FQNNGV. CDR3 sequence reads: CASSLGSGSYEQYF. The CDR3 coding sequence is TGTGCCAGCAGCTTAGGGTCCGGCTCCTACGAGCAGTACTTC.

The DNA for the CDR3 is TGTGCAAGTCGCTTAGCCCTCCAGGGAGGAGAGCAGTACTTC. Translation: CASRLALQGGEQYF. V and J are TRBV12-2 and TRBJ2-7; the table's D gene call, TRBD2, was not cross checked with the DNA. TRBV12-2 is a pseudogene. This CDR3 spans 14 amino acids.

With respect to this clone: Within the sample, other DNA sequences also encode this same CDR3. The chain couples TRBV5-6 to TRBJ1-2; 11 nucleotides match TRBD1. The length of the CDR3 is 14 residues. The V gene's germline CDR1 is SGHDT and CDR2 YYEEEE. After removal of 3 bases from V and 5 bases from J, the junction contained 3 bases not matched to a gene. CDR3 bases: TGTGCCAGCAGCTCCGGGACAGGGGGGTATGGCTACACCTTC. It translates to CASSSGTGGYGYTF.

The V call is TRBV4-1, the J call TRBJ1-2; D not certain. The CDR3 has 17 amino acids. Trimming stripped 0 bases from V and 4 bases from J, with 18 bases between. Germline values: CDR1 MGHRA, CDR2 YSYEKL. The DNA of the CDR3 is TGCGCCAGCAGCCAAGACCCCCGGAGGGTTACAGTCTATGGCTACACCTTC. Its protein is CASSQDPRRVTVYGYTF.

This sequence joins TRBV2 and TRBJ1-1; D ambiguous. CDR3 length: 13 residues. The V gene's germline CDR1 is SNHLY and CDR2 FYNNEI. Trimming removed 5 bases from V and 1 base from J, with 8 bases in between. The CDR3 loop reads CASSPGRNTEAFF. The CDR3 nucleotides are TGTGCCAGCAGTCCCGGGCGGAACACTGAAGCTTTCTTT.

In this sample, this clone turned up a few times. The genes are TRBV4-1 and TRBJ2-4; no clear D. This CDR3 is built from 13 residues. Trimming left V 4 bases short and J 9 bases short, with 13 bases between. Germline-derived CDR1 and CDR2 are MGHRA and YSYEKL. CDR3 residues: CASSPDKPRIQYF. CDR3 in DNA: TGCGCCAGCAGCCCAGACAAGCCGCGCATTCAGTACTTC.

CDR3 bases: TGCGCCAGCAGCCAAGCTACAGGTTACAATGAGCAGTTCTTC. It codes for CASSQATGYNEQFF. The chain employs TRBV4-1 and TRBJ2-1; D perhaps matches TRBD1 (5 bases). Trimming removed 1 base at V and 4 bases at J, with 8 bases between. Germline V gene lookup returns CDR1 MGHRA and CDR2 YSYEKL. The CDR3 totals 14 residues.

V usage is TRBV7-9 and J usage is TRBJ2-1, with 7 nucleotides matching TRBD1. The CDR3 extends over 16 amino acids. J lost 0 bases, V lost 3 bases, and 5 bases had no gene match. CDR1 SEHNR and CDR2 FQNEAQ come from the germline V gene (reference sequence). The CDR3: CASSFRQGSSYNEQFF. CDR3 in DNA: TGTGCCAGCAGCTTCCGACAGGGATCCTCCTACAATGAGCAGTTCTTC.

The chain carries TRBV25-1 and TRBJ1-4; the match to TRBD1 covers 12 bases. The ends lost 5 bases at V and 7 bases at J; junction bases unmatched: 5. The CDR3 runs to 15 residues. Germline CDR1 and CDR2: MGHDK and SYGVNS. This CDR3 is CASSRRDRGREKLFF. CDR3 DNA sequence: TGTGCCAGCAGTCGACGGGACAGGGGGCGTGAAAAACTGTTTTTT. The full variable domain, its missing parts supplied by reference TRBV25-1 and TRBJ1-4, is EADIYQTPRYLVIGTGKKITLECSQTMGHDKMYWYQQDPGMELHLIHYSYGVNSTEKGDLSSESTVSRIRTEHFPLTLESARPSHTSQYLCASSRRDRGREKLFFGSGTQLSVL.

This rearrangement joins TRBV9 to TRBJ1-2, with 12 positions matching TRBD1. This CDR3 spans 14 amino acids. V was clipped by 4 bases and J by 7 bases; unmatched bases: 5. Looked up from germline, CDR1 is SGDLS and CDR2 is YYNGEE. CDR3 DNA sequence: TGTGCCAGCAGCCCGGGACAGGGGGCTTTTGGCTACACCTTC. Its protein product is CASSPGQGAFGYTF.

This clone was counted a few times. This rearrangement joins TRBV4-2 to TRBJ2-7; TRBD1 matches 8 bases. J gave up 3 bases and V 4 bases, and 14 bases lay outside the gene matches. Germline V gene sequence: CDR1 LGHNA, CDR2 YNFKEQ. The CDR3 consists of 17 residues. The CDR3 is CASSPRTGNFGDYEQYF. Written as DNA, the CDR3 is TGTGCCAGCAGCCCGAGGACAGGGAACTTTGGCGACTACGAGCAGTACTTC.